The 32 T cell receptor beta chains below come from one sample, sequenced in a study of low-dose radiotherapy and immunotherapy resistance in tumors (dated by TCRdb to the early 2020s). To make first-strand cDNA, Superscript III was used along with a set of TRAV- and TRBV-specific primers so that both the TCRalpha and TCRbeta chains were covered. An approximately 19-cycle PCR with Phusion amplified the TCRs, pairing a constant-region primer with the adapter that was attached to the V primers. TCRdb took the public reads, trimmed them with fastp at Q25, ran MiXCR for clone calling and kept in-frame beta chains. One record per CDR3 amino acid sequence lists the most common genes and DNA. The sample table records about 7,300 distinct CDR3 sequences; 84% of these occur just once. Of the sample, about 6% is held by the ten largest clones. The origin of the receptors is a human donor with advanced metastatic prostate, ovarian, gallbladder or colorectal cancer (not recorded which). This table probably holds off-target reads from a library built for another chain.

The chain is built from TRBV11-3 and TRBJ2-1; the D gene is possibly TRBD1 (6 bases). CDR3 length equals 13 residues. V lost 3 bases and J lost 7, with 10 bases in between. Germline assignment: CDR1 SGHNT and CDR2 YENEEA. Written as DNA, the CDR3 is TGTGCCAGCAGCTTCAGGGGCGGGAATGAGCAGTTCTTC. This gives the protein CASSFRGGNEQFF.

This chain uses TRBV11-2 with TRBJ1-2; 7 bases match TRBD1. The CDR3 is 14 residues long. Trimming at V came to 1 base and at J to 2 bases, leaving 1 base not matched to a gene. Germline lookup yields CDR1 SGHAT and CDR2 FQNNGV. CDR3: CASSLGDSNYGYTF. The CDR3 bases are TGTGCCAGCAGCTTAGGGGACAGCAACTATGGCTACACCTTC.

This clonotype was picked up a small number of times. The J gene is TRBJ2-1, the V gene TRBV5-1; perhaps TRBD1 as D (5 bases). Germline assignment: CDR1 SGHRS and CDR2 YFSETQ. This CDR3 spans 15 amino acids. Trimming shortened V by 0 bases and J by 4 bases, and 11 bases separated the two germline ends. The CDR3 DNA sequence: TGCGCCAGCAGCTTGGAGTTGCCAGGGTACAATGAGCAGTTCTTC. Amino acid sequence: CASSLELPGYNEQFF.

This chain links TRBV6-6 with TRBJ1-5; D remains ambiguous. Germline CDR1 is MNHNY and CDR2 is SVGAGI (reference sequence). V lost 4 bases and J lost 2, with 15 bases in between. There are 16 residues in the CDR3. The CDR3 region is CASSLAPPWGNQPQHF. CDR3 sequence (DNA): TGTGCCAGCAGTTTGGCACCACCCTGGGGCAATCAGCCCCAGCATTTT.

The chain joins TRBV20-1 to TRBJ2-3; D uncertain. V gave up 1 base and J gave up 5 bases, with 4 bases separating them. The germline CDR1 and CDR2 sequences are DFQATT and SNEGSKA (reference sequence). CDR3 length equals 11 residues. CDR3 in amino acids: CSARAGDTQYF. As DNA, the CDR3 is TGCAGTGCTAGAGCAGGAGATACGCAGTATTTT.

This chain connects TRBV6-2 or TRBV6-3 to TRBJ1-2; D is undetermined. This CDR3 has 14 residues. Germline lookup yields CDR1 MNHEY and CDR2 SVGEGT. Trimming stripped 4 bases from V and 7 bases from J, with 16 bases between. CDR3 sequence: CASSLPVGSSGYTF. The CDR3 coding sequence is TGTGCCAGCAGTTTACCGGTGGGTTCGAGTGGCTACACCTTC.

The chain has TRBV4-2 and TRBJ2-6; 7 bases agree with TRBD1. The CDR3 length is 19 residues. Germline loops: CDR1 LGHNA, CDR2 YNFKEQ. V gave up 1 base and J gave up 1 base; unmatched junction bases: 10. The CDR3 is CASSQVGGEGASGANVLTF. The CDR3 region has the DNA TGTGCCAGCAGCCAAGTAGGGGGTGAGGGGGCGTCTGGGGCCAACGTCCTGACTTTC.

The genes are TRBV10-3 and TRBJ1-1; D gene unclear. V dropped 2 bases and J dropped 1 base, with 20 bases sitting between them. The CDR3 consists of 18 residues. Germline CDR1 is ENHRY and CDR2 is SYGVKD. The CDR3 loop reads CAISEPFGPEIGNTEAFF. Written as DNA, the CDR3 is TGTGCCATCAGTGAGCCCTTCGGTCCCGAAATCGGGAACACTGAAGCTTTCTTT.

The gene calls are TRBV7-9 and TRBJ2-7; D tentatively reads TRBD1 or TRBD2 (5 bases each). The CDR3 is 13 residues long. Germline V CDR1 and CDR2: SEHNR, FQNEAQ (reference sequence). Between the trimmed V and J ends, which lost 8 bases and 1 base, there was a span of 12 bases. In nucleotides, the CDR3 is TGTGCCAGCCTCCGGGACGGTTCCTACGAGCAGTACTTC. This gives the protein CASLRDGSYEQYF.

The genes are TRBV7-8 and TRBJ2-1; D remains ambiguous. Germline V CDR1 and CDR2: SGHVS, FQNEAQ. V lost 7 bases and J 8 bases, leaving 12 bases between the germline ends. The CDR3 sequence is 12 residues long. CDR3 protein: CASTQPQDEQFF. CDR3 DNA: TGTGCCAGCACCCAGCCGCAGGATGAGCAGTTCTTC.

The V gene is TRBV12-3 or TRBV12-4, the J gene TRBJ2-7, with 7 bases identical to TRBD2. The CDR3 length is 12 residues. V trimming: 7 bases; J trimming: 6 bases; junction bases outside the gene matches: 6. In DNA form, the CDR3 reads TGTGCCAGCACCACCGGACTAGGCGAGCAGTACTTC. It is translated as CASTTGLGEQYF.

This chain connects TRBV6-2 or TRBV6-3 to TRBJ2-3, with D uncertain. The germline CDR1 and CDR2 sequences are MNHEY and SVGEGT. CDR3 length: 12 amino acids. V gave up 8 bases and J gave up 5 bases, with 11 bases separating them. The CDR3: CASGVIEDTQYF. The CDR3 DNA sequence: TGTGCCAGCGGGGTGATCGAAGATACGCAGTATTTT.

In its sample, this clonotype was seen once. V usage is TRBV7-9 and J usage is TRBJ2-3; D gene ambiguous. Trimming left V 1 base short and J 4 bases short, with 3 bases between. CDR1 SEHNR and CDR2 FQNEAQ come from the germline V gene (reference sequence). This CDR3 spans 12 amino acids. The CDR3 sequence: CASSLEPDTQYF. The CDR3, as DNA: TGTGCCAGCAGCTTAGAGCCAGATACGCAGTATTTT.

This clonotype has a handful of counts. The chain couples TRBV5-1 to TRBJ1-1; a weak D match, TRBD1 (6 bases). Germline assignment: CDR1 SGHRS and CDR2 YFSETQ. This CDR3 is built from 15 residues. V gave up 3 bases and J gave up 0 bases, with 12 bases separating them. The CDR3 nucleotides read TGCGCCAGCAGCTCCAGGGGCGAAATGAACACTGAAGCTTTCTTT. Protein: CASSSRGEMNTEAFF.

J is TRBJ2-3 and V is TRBV5-5, with 11 bases aligning to TRBD2. Germline V gives CDR1 SGHKS, CDR2 YYEKEE (reference sequence). Trimming at V came to 4 bases and at J to 5 bases, leaving 9 bases not matched to a gene. The CDR3 has 16 amino acids. CDR3: CASSLISGGAKDTQYF. The CDR3 nucleotides are TGTGCCAGCAGCCTGATTAGCGGGGGGGCAAAAGATACGCAGTATTTT.

This chain joins TRBV6-2 or TRBV6-3 and TRBJ2-7; tentatively, D is TRBD2 (6 bases). Germline V gives CDR1 MNHEY, CDR2 SVGEGT. Trimming removed 7 bases from V and 3 bases from J, with 19 bases in between. The CDR3 totals 15 residues. The CDR3 protein is CASTRFGGLGYEQYF. The CDR3 region has the DNA TGTGCCAGCACTCGATTCGGGGGTCTTGGCTACGAGCAGTACTTC.

The chain recombines TRBV5-5 with TRBJ2-1; TRBD2 might be the D (5 bases). Germline assignment: CDR1 SGHKS and CDR2 YYEKEE (reference sequence). The CDR3 runs to 15 residues. The V end lost 0 bases, the J end lost 6 bases, and 13 bases lay between the germline ends. CDR3 in DNA: TGTGCCAGCAGCTTGGAGGGCCACCGGGGCAATGAGCAGTTCTTC. Amino acid sequence: CASSLEGHRGNEQFF.

The chain couples TRBV5-1 to TRBJ1-3; D gene ambiguous. The CDR3 sequence is 13 residues long. The V and J ends lost 0 bases and 4 bases respectively, with 5 bases between them. CDR1 SGHRS and CDR2 YFSETQ come from the germline V gene. CDR3 loop: CASSLVPGNTIYF. CDR3 nucleotide sequence: TGCGCCAGCAGCTTGGTCCCAGGAAACACCATATATTTT.

A few counts support this clonotype. The V and J genes are TRBV2 and TRBJ2-7, with D maybe TRBD1 (6 bases). This CDR3 is 12 amino acids long. Germline CDR1 reads SNHLY; CDR2 reads FYNNEI. V lost 5 bases and J lost 6, with 11 bases in between. The CDR3 bases are TGTGCCAGCAGTCTGACAGGCCGCGAGCAGTACTTC. Protein product: CASSLTGREQYF.

V is TRBV20-1 and J is TRBJ2-1; 9 bases map to TRBD2. The V gene's germline CDR1 is DFQATT and CDR2 SNEGSKA (reference sequence). Unmatched junction bases numbered 2, after V lost 4 bases and J lost 1 base. The CDR3 totals 14 residues. The CDR3 spells CSATSGESYNEQFF. DNA of the CDR3: TGCAGTGCTACTAGCGGGGAATCCTACAATGAGCAGTTCTTC.

The chain combines TRBV7-2 with TRBJ2-7; D is possibly TRBD2 (5 bases). V was pared by 1 base and J by 3 bases, with 10 bases between. The CDR3 covers 14 residues. The germline V gene encodes CDR1 SGHTA and CDR2 FQGNSA. CDR3 region: CASSLGTLLYEQYF. CDR3 DNA: TGTGCCAGCAGCTTAGGGACTCTCCTCTACGAGCAGTACTTC. The entire variable domain, with the rest obtained from reference TRBV7-2 and TRBJ2-7, is as follows: GAGVSQSPSNKVTEKGKDVELRCDPISGHTALYWYRQSLGQGLEFLIYFQGNSAPDKSGLPSDRFSAERTGGSVSTLTIQRTQQEDSAVYLCASSLGTLLYEQYFGPGTRLTVT.

This clonotype was counted a single time. The chain uses TRBV7-2 and TRBJ1-1; D is unresolved. V gave up 0 bases and J gave up 8 bases, with 10 bases separating them. CDR1 is SGHTA and CDR2 is FQGNSA in the germline V gene. The CDR3 consists of 13 residues. CDR3 in amino acids: CASSLAVGGEAFF. The CDR3 nucleotides are TGTGCCAGCAGCTTAGCGGTCGGAGGGGAAGCTTTCTTT.

The J gene is TRBJ1-2, the V gene TRBV6-5; D possibly corresponds to TRBD1 (5 bases). Germline lookup yields CDR1 MNHEY and CDR2 SVGAGI. V gave up 2 bases and J gave up 8 bases, with 18 bases separating them. This CDR3 region has 15 residues. CDR3 loop: CASSYGRRSGLGYTF. CDR3 in DNA: TGTGCCAGCAGTTACGGGCGTAGGTCGGGACTGGGCTACACCTTC.

The chain joins TRBV5-1 to TRBJ1-1; no reliable D call. There are 15 residues in the CDR3. Trimming took 7 bases from V and 0 from J, leaving 16 bases between them. CDR1 and CDR2 (germline): SGHRS, YFSETQ. CDR3 sequence reads: CASRPTSNMNTEAFF. In nucleotides, the CDR3 is TGCGCCAGCCGACCGACAAGCAACATGAACACTGAAGCTTTCTTT.

The chain is built from TRBV5-6 and TRBJ2-2; D unresolved. V was pared by 4 bases and J by 3 bases, with 16 bases between. CDR3 length: 16 residues. Germline CDR1 reads SGHDT; CDR2 reads YYEEEE. CDR3 in DNA: TGTGCCAGCAGCCTCATCGATGGATGGGACACCGGGGAGCTGTTTTTT. Translating gives CASSLIDGWDTGELFF. Variable domain in full (rest from reference TRBV5-6 and TRBJ2-2): DAGVTQSPTHLIKTRGQQVTLRCSPKSGHDTVSWYQQALGQGPQFIFQYYEEEERQRGNFPDRFSGHQFPNYSSELNVNALLLGDSALYLCASSLIDGWDTGELFFGEGSRLTVL.

This clonotype came up a few times. The chain uses TRBV5-1 and TRBJ1-3, with D perhaps TRBD1 (6 bases). The length of the CDR3 is 20 residues. V was shortened by 4 bases and J by 0 bases, with 26 bases between the two germline ends. Germline V lookup: CDR1 SGHRS, CDR2 YFSETQ. The CDR3 region is CASSQWGHRDSYFSGNTIYF. The CDR3 DNA sequence: TGCGCCAGCAGCCAATGGGGACACCGCGACTCCTACTTCTCTGGAAACACCATATATTTT. The whole variable domain, filled in from reference TRBV5-1 and TRBJ1-3, reads KAGVTQTPRYLIKTRGQQVTLSCSPISGHRSVSWYQQTPGQGLQFLFEYFSETQRNKGNFPGRFSGRQFSNSRSEMNVSTLELGDSALYLCASSQWGHRDSYFSGNTIYFGEGSWLTVV.

This CDR3 reads CASSFLLAEQYF. CDR3 sequence (DNA): TGTGCCAGCAGCTTTTTACTAGCCGAGCAGTACTTC. The chain has TRBV5-6 and TRBJ2-7; a possible D gene is TRBD2 (6 bases). CDR1 and CDR2 (germline): SGHDT, YYEEEE. This CDR3 comprises 12 residues. V lost 2 bases and J lost 6, with 9 bases in between.

This sequence joins TRBV18 and TRBJ2-7; D unresolved. CDR1 is KGHSH and CDR2 is LQKENI in the germline V gene. The germline V and J ends were trimmed by 0 bases and 0 bases, with 9 bases remaining between them. The length of the CDR3 is 15 residues. The CDR3 DNA reads TGTGCCAGCTCACCACCGTCGGGTAGCTCCTACGAGCAGTACTTC. Its translation is CASSPPSGSSYEQYF.

The chain carries TRBV6-2 or TRBV6-3 and TRBJ2-2; possibly TRBD2 for D (5 bases). The CDR3 runs 15 residues. V shed 6 bases and J shed 9 bases, with 20 bases lying between them. Germline V gene sequence: CDR1 MNHEY, CDR2 SVGEGT. DNA for the CDR3: TGTGCCAGCAGCTCCGAGGGCACCGCTCTCCGGGAGCTGTTTTTT. Translation gives CASSSEGTALRELFF.

V is TRBV12-3 or TRBV12-4 and J is TRBJ1-1; D may be TRBD1 (5 bases). The CDR3 is made up of 14 amino acids. The V end lost 6 bases, the J end lost 7 bases, and 18 bases lay between the germline ends. This CDR3 reads CASRSSGAGGEAFF. DNA for the CDR3: TGTGCCAGCAGATCTTCCGGGGCCGGGGGTGAAGCTTTCTTT.

This clonotype was recorded a few times. This rearrangement joins TRBV12-3 or TRBV12-4 to TRBJ2-3, with D possibly TRBD1 on 6 matching bases. The CDR3 runs to 13 residues. The V and J ends lost 9 bases and 4 bases respectively, with 14 bases between them. For the CDR3, the DNA is TGTGCCAGTTATACAGGGCCCGCAGATACGCAGTATTTT. Translating gives CASYTGPADTQYF.

The genes are TRBV13 and TRBJ2-7, with D unresolved. This CDR3 region has 12 residues. Trimming removed 0 bases from V and 1 base from J, with 1 base in between. CDR1 PRHDT and CDR2 FYEKMQ come from the germline V gene (reference sequence). The CDR3 protein is CASSLGSYEQYF. The CDR3 DNA sequence: TGTGCCAGCAGCTTAGGGTCCTACGAGCAGTACTTC.